The text below deals with one T cell receptor (beta chain). The antigen is not known. One entry per CDR3 protein results from TCRdb running MiXCR on the 5' RACE reads. The data hold over 250,000 distinct CDR3 sequences, with more than 15% observed a single time. This sample is part of a study of T-cell memory formation after mild COVID-19. Notes on the study in general: Balance between CD4 and CD8 was seen in clones contracting day 15 to 85, and a CD4+ lean was seen in later expanders. The main location of contracting CD4+ clones was CM and EM, and that of contracting CD8+ clones was EMRA.

CDR3 size: 13 residues. Germline values: CDR1 SGHTA, CDR2 FQGNSA. V shed 6 bases and J shed 11 bases, with 18 bases lying between them. This receptor was taken from a man younger than 35 who had mild COVID-19 (a few samples of this study predate the infection). Cell type and time point are not known. What was sequenced was PBMCs or a T cell subset sorted from them (not recorded which). The chain recombines TRBV7-2 with TRBJ2-3; tentatively, D is TRBD2 (5 bases). This CDR3 is CASRSVGESVQYF. The CDR3 DNA reads TGTGCCAGCAGATCCGTTGGGGAGTCGGTGCAGTATTTT.